These T cell receptor beta chains were read from a single sample in a study of persistence of HIV-infected CD4 T cells. The antigens these receptors bind are not known. Method: immunoSEQ multiplex PCR; TCRdb's copy keeps in-frame clones and lacks some. The sample includes some 32,000 clones, around 82% seen only once; the top ten take over 15%. The source material was CD4+ T cells sorted from PBMCs after approximately 20-hour stimulation, sampled from a patient who received antiretroviral therapy. The receptors shown here come from an adult woman with HIV who was CMV-seropositive. Each CDR3 is given with its conserved first and last residue. The order of the fields is V gene, J gene, D gene, clone size, CDR3 protein, CDR3 DNA. The D gene is left open where the match is weak. For some rows the clone size is stated as once, few or many, or as a class when expanded; others skip it.

v_call: TRBV6-5
j_call: TRBJ1-3
d_call: -
clone_size: -
cdr3_aa: CASSSRGGSGNTIYF
cdr3_nt: TGTGCCAGCAGTTCCAGGGGCGGCTCTGGAAACACCATATATTTT

v_call: TRBV6-1
j_call: TRBJ2-7
d_call: -
clone_size: -
cdr3_aa: CASSERNYEQYF
cdr3_nt: TGTGCCAGCAGTGAAAGGAACTACGAGCAGTACTTC

v_call: TRBV27
j_call: TRBJ1-4
d_call: -
clone_size: -
cdr3_aa: CASSRGSANEKLFF
cdr3_nt: TGTGCCAGCAGCCGAGGGTCGGCTAATGAAAAACTGTTTTTT

v_call: TRBV7-2
j_call: TRBJ1-4
d_call: -
clone_size: -
cdr3_aa: CASSLDGGETFHEKLFF
cdr3_nt: TGTGCCAGCAGCTTAGATGGTGGGGAGACATTCCATGAAAAACTGTTTTTT

v_call: TRBV7-3
j_call: TRBJ2-5
d_call: -
clone_size: few
cdr3_aa: CASSPGQAGRETQYF
cdr3_nt: TGTGCCAGCAGCCCCGGACAGGCGGGGAGGGAGACCCAGTACTTC

v_call: TRBV18
j_call: TRBJ1-1
d_call: -
clone_size: -
cdr3_aa: CASSPGGRPNTEAFF
cdr3_nt: TGTGCCAGCTCACCGGGGGGCAGGCCTAACACTGAAGCTTTCTTT

v_call: TRBV21-1
j_call: TRBJ1-4
d_call: -
clone_size: -
cdr3_aa: CASSKEEVRPNEKLFF
cdr3_nt: TGTGCCAGCAGCAAAGAGGAGGTCCGTCCTAATGAAAAACTGTTTTTT

v_call: TRBV3-1/TRBV3-2
j_call: TRBJ1-3
d_call: -
clone_size: -
cdr3_aa: CASSQAWNSGNTIYF
cdr3_nt: TGTGCCAGCAGCCAAGCCTGGAACTCTGGAAACACCATATATTTT

v_call: TRBV4-3
j_call: TRBJ1-3
d_call: -
clone_size: -
cdr3_aa: CASSQVGAGNTIYF
cdr3_nt: TGCGCCAGCAGCCAAGTAGGGGCAGGGAACACCATATATTTT

v_call: TRBV28
j_call: TRBJ1-5
d_call: -
clone_size: -
cdr3_aa: CASTSWEGPHQPQHF
cdr3_nt: TGTGCCAGCACCTCTTGGGAGGGGCCCCATCAGCCCCAGCATTTT

v_call: TRBV9
j_call: TRBJ2-7
d_call: TRBD2
clone_size: once
cdr3_aa: CASSVGRTSHEQYF
cdr3_nt: TGTGCCAGCAGCGTAGGGAGGACTAGCCACGAGCAGTACTTC

v_call: TRBV6-1
j_call: TRBJ2-3
d_call: -
clone_size: few
cdr3_aa: CASREARSTDTQYF
cdr3_nt: TGTGCCAGCAGGGAAGCCCGGAGCACAGATACGCAGTATTTT

v_call: TRBV4-1
j_call: TRBJ1-4
d_call: -
clone_size: -
cdr3_aa: CASSQTGGRAWEKLFF
cdr3_nt: TGCGCCAGCAGCCAGACCGGGGGGAGAGCTTGGGAAAAACTGTTTTTT